A single T cell receptor beta chain is shown here with its context. The antigen is not known. Sample treatment: roughly 11-day PBMC culture with coronavirus spike peptide pools or control peptides (ViraFEST assay). This sample was taken from a study of vaccination and CD4 T cells after COVID-19. Study details: Two of the convalescents were Hispanic, and the group consisted of six males and four females. Blood was drawn a median roughly 79 days post second dose, range 14 to 241.

The V gene's germline CDR1 is DFQATT and CDR2 SNEGSKA (reference sequence). The CDR3 consists of 16 residues. V lost 1 base and J 9 bases, leaving 22 bases between the germline ends. Sequence data for DNA of cultured CD4+ T cells were generated by the Oncomine TCR Beta short-read assay. Using the QIAamp micro DNA kit, genomic DNA was extracted from the CD4+ T cells that had been cultured. TCRdb re-analysed the PCR reads in MiXCR, keeping a single row per CDR3 protein. The sample records around 10,000 distinct CDR3 sequences, about 50% being singletons. The sequenced sample was CD4+ T cells from blood, cultured in vitro. This chain links TRBV20-1 with TRBJ2-1; D might be TRBD2 (8 bases). The clonotype originates from a human donor who had recovered from COVID-19. The CDR3 DNA is TGCAGTGCTAGAGCGGGGGGGCTAGCGGAGGGGGCTGAGCAGTTCTTC. Translating it yields CSARAGGLAEGAEQFF.